A single sample gave rise to the 5 T cell receptor beta chains below, sequenced in a study of blood T cell repertoires in COVID-19. Profiled with immunoSEQ multiplex PCR; TCRdb holds only in-frame clones, not every one. The data show 100,000 to 150,000 clones, over 70% seen once. The sample consisted of peripheral blood. All receptors come from a man aged 50-59 years with active COVID-19.

The chain couples TRBV6-5 to TRBJ2-2, with D possibly being TRBD2 (7 bases). Germline assignment: CDR1 MNHEY and CDR2 SVGAGI. The CDR3 totals 14 residues. V shed 7 bases and J shed 7 bases, with 16 bases lying between them. The DNA for the CDR3 is TGTGCCAGCACCGCACGGGGGGCTAGCGGGGAGCTGTTTTTT. Protein sequence: CASTARGASGELFF.

The chain couples TRBV2 to TRBJ2-5; TRBD2 matches at 9 bases. Germline CDR1 is SNHLY and CDR2 is FYNNEI. V gave up 6 bases and J gave up 1 base; unmatched junction bases: 3. The CDR3 extends over 14 amino acids. The CDR3 nucleotides are TGTGCCAGCAGCGCTAGCGGGGCCCAAGAGACCCAGTACTTC. Protein: CASSASGAQETQYF.

V usage is TRBV28 and J usage is TRBJ1-5, with 12 bases identical to TRBD1. CDR1 and CDR2 from the germline V gene are MDHEN and SYDVKM. Germline trimming cut 2 bases from V and 7 bases from J; bases unmatched to any gene: 3. This CDR3 spans 15 amino acids. CDR3 DNA: TGTGCCAGCAGTTTAGGGGGACAGGGGGCACAGCCCCAGCATTTT. Protein product: CASSLGGQGAQPQHF.

The chain has TRBV2 and TRBJ1-1; 9 bases align to TRBD1. The germline V gene has CDR1 SNHLY and CDR2 FYNNEI. J was trimmed by 1 base and V by 5 bases; bases with no gene match: 8. The CDR3 has 16 amino acids. CDR3 region: CASSPRDRVPNTEAFF. For the CDR3, the DNA is TGTGCCAGCAGTCCCCGGGACAGGGTCCCGAACACTGAAGCTTTCTTT.

This clone appeared once. V and J are TRBV7-9 and TRBJ2-1; 14 nucleotides match TRBD2. There are 17 residues in the CDR3. The V gene's germline CDR1 is SEHNR and CDR2 FQNEAQ (reference sequence). The J segment lost 8 bases and the V segment lost 4 bases, leaving 10 bases of the junction unmatched. The CDR3 region is CASSSSGTSGGRDEQFF. The CDR3 region has the DNA TGTGCCAGCAGCTCGTCCGGGACTAGCGGGGGACGGGATGAGCAGTTCTTC.